Listed below are T cell receptor beta chains from one sample, sequenced in a study of Tregs in tolerant kidney transplant recipients. Here immunoSEQ multiplex PCR was the method, and the copy in TCRdb shows in-frame clones only, minus some. The profile shows fewer than 150,000 clones, about 90% of them singletons. Sequencing was carried out using CD4+ T cells from blood. Every receptor here comes from a human donor in good health. Both conserved end residues are part of each CDR3. Each record gives: CDR3 DNA, CDR3 protein, clone size, J gene, D gene, V gene. The D gene is left open where the match is weak. Clone size is not always given. Where it is, it says once, few, many or a class for expanded clones.

CDR3nt: TGTGCCAGCAGCTCCCAGACCTACGAGCAGTACTTC
CDR3aa: CASSSQTYEQYF
abundance: .
j_gene: TRBJ2-7
d_gene: .
v_gene: TRBV11-2

CDR3nt: TGTGCCAGCAGCCTCTCACAGGGGCGGGGAAACACCATATATTTT
CDR3aa: CASSLSQGRGNTIYF
abundance: .
j_gene: TRBJ1-3
d_gene: TRBD1
v_gene: TRBV2

CDR3nt: TGTGCTAGTGGTAACCCCCGGGGGATAAACACTGAAGCTTTCTTT
CDR3aa: CASGNPRGINTEAFF
abundance: .
j_gene: TRBJ1-1
d_gene: .
v_gene: TRBV12-5

CDR3nt: TGCGCCAGCAGCTTGGCCGACAGGGGCAACACTGAAGCTTTCTTT
CDR3aa: CASSLADRGNTEAFF
abundance: once
j_gene: TRBJ1-1
d_gene: TRBD1
v_gene: TRBV5-1

CDR3nt: TGTGCCAGCAGCCCAAATACAGGGAAGGGGGAAAAACTGTTTTTT
CDR3aa: CASSPNTGKGEKLFF
abundance: .
j_gene: TRBJ1-4
d_gene: .
v_gene: TRBV25-1

CDR3nt: TGTGCCAGCTCTCGCAGGGTGAACACTGAAGCTTTCTTT
CDR3aa: CASSRRVNTEAFF
abundance: once
j_gene: TRBJ1-1
d_gene: .
v_gene: TRBV18

CDR3nt: TGCGCCAGCAGCTACGGACTAGCGGGTTACGAGCAGTACTTC
CDR3aa: CASSYGLAGYEQYF
abundance: .
j_gene: TRBJ2-7
d_gene: TRBD2
v_gene: TRBV5-1

CDR3nt: TGTGCTAGTGGGTTCGGGTACACTGAAGCTTTCTTT
CDR3aa: CASGFGYTEAFF
abundance: .
j_gene: TRBJ1-1
d_gene: .
v_gene: TRBV12-5

CDR3nt: TGTGCCAGCAGCTTGGGCACTGAAGCTTTCTTT
CDR3aa: CASSLGTEAFF
abundance: .
j_gene: TRBJ1-1
d_gene: .
v_gene: TRBV5-6

CDR3nt: TGTGCCAGCAGCTCCCAGGACGGAATCCCATACGAGCAGTACTTC
CDR3aa: CASSSQDGIPYEQYF
abundance: .
j_gene: TRBJ2-7
d_gene: .
v_gene: TRBV7-6

CDR3nt: TGTGCCAGCAGCCCGCGGGAGAGCACAGATACGCAGTATTTT
CDR3aa: CASSPRESTDTQYF
abundance: .
j_gene: TRBJ2-3
d_gene: TRBD2
v_gene: TRBV11-3

CDR3nt: TGTGCCAGCTCACCCCAGGGGGCCTCAACTAATGAAAAACTGTTTTTT
CDR3aa: CASSPQGASTNEKLFF
abundance: .
j_gene: TRBJ1-4
d_gene: TRBD1
v_gene: TRBV18

CDR3nt: TGTGCCAGCACCCCCCTCACTAGTTTCTCTTACCTGAACACCGGGGAGCTGTTTTTT
CDR3aa: CASTPLTSFSYLNTGELFF
abundance: .
j_gene: TRBJ2-2
d_gene: .
v_gene: TRBV7-8